Included here is one T cell receptor beta chain sequence, with context. No antigen is known for it. TCRdb itself ran the 5' RACE reads through MiXCR, one entry per CDR3 protein. The data contain approximately 350,000 distinct CDR3 sequences, under 15% of them singletons. This sample stems from a study of CD8 T cells in ankylosing spondylitis. Overall study results and limits: Clones that were linked to disease were CD8+ and were relatively rare in peripheral blood. Clones linked to disease were reported to show significant enrichment in matched ankylosing spondylitis synovial fluid. Earlier authors reported some of these motif variants in reactive arthritis synovial fluid and blood.

From germline, CDR1 is SGHNT and CDR2 YENEEA. The CDR3 loop spans 16 amino acids. With 4 bases clipped from V and 7 bases from J, the junction kept 9 bases outside the gene matches. Specimen: blood, either unsorted or a sorted T cell fraction (not recorded which). The chain carries TRBV11-3 and TRBJ2-1; 11 bases are shared with TRBD2. This clonotype originated in a male donor with ankylosing spondylitis or in good health (not recorded which). CDR3 sequence (DNA): TGTGCCAGCAGCTCGGGGGTTGGGACTAGCGGTAATGAGCAGTTCTTC. Amino acid sequence: CASSSGVGTSGNEQFF.